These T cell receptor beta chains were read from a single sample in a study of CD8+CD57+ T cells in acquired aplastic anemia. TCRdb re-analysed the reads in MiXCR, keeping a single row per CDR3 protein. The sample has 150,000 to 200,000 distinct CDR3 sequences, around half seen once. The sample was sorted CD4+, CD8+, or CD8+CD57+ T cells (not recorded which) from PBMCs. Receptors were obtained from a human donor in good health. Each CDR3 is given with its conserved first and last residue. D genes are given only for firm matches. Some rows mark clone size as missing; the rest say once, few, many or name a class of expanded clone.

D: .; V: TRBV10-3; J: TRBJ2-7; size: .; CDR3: CATNPQGGGSYEQYF; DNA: TGTGCCACAAATCCTCAGGGGGGGGGTTCCTACGAGCAGTACTTC
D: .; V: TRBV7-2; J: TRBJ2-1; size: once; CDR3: CASSRDRGEQFF; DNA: TGTGCCAGCAGCCGGGATAGAGGTGAGCAGTTCTTC
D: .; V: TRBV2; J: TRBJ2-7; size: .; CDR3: CASSTTLYEQYF; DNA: TGTGCCAGCTCAACCACCCTCTACGAGCAGTACTTC
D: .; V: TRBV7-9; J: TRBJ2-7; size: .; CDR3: CASSQYRKGRYEQYF; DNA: TGTGCCAGCAGCCAATACCGGAAGGGTCGGTACGAGCAGTACTTC
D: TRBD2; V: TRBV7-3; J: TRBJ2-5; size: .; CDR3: CASREPSGSLPETQYF; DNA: TGTGCCAGCAGGGAACCTAGCGGGAGTCTTCCGGAGACCCAGTACTTC
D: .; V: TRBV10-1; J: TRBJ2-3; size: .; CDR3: CASSEGQSTDTQYF; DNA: TGCGCCAGCAGTGAGGGACAGAGCACAGATACGCAGTACTTT
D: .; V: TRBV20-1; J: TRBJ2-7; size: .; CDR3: CSASLQEYEQYF; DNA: TGCAGTGCTAGCCTACAGGAATACGAGCAGTACTTC
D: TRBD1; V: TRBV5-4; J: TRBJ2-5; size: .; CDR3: CASSPTGDGETQYF; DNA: TGTGCCAGCAGCCCGACAGGGGACGGGGAGACCCAGTACTTC
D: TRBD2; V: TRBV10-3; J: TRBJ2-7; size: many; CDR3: CAISESTSGAYEQYF; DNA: TGTGCCATCAGTGAGTCGACTAGCGGGGCTTACGAGCAGTACTTC
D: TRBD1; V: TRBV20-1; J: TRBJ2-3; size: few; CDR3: CSAWDRGADTQYF; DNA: TGCAGTGCTTGGGACAGGGGCGCAGATACGCAGTATTTT
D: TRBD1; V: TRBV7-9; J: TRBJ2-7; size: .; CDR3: CASSLVGTAVYEQYF; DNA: TGTGCCAGCAGCTTAGTTGGGACAGCCGTCTACGAGCAGTACTTC
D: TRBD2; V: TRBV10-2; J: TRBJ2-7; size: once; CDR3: CASSDRVAGGTYEQYF; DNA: TGCGCCAGCAGTGACCGTGTAGCGGGAGGGACATACGAGCAGTACTTC
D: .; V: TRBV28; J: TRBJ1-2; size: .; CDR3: CASTLPGCIRGYTF; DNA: TGTGCCAGCACCCTTCCAGGATGTATTCGAGGCTACACCTTC
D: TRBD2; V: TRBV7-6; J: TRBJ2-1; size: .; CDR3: CASSLLIAGVEEQFF; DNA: TGTGCCAGCAGCTTATTGATAGCGGGAGTGGAAGAGCAGTTCTTC
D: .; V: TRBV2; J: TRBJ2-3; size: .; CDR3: CASSELGSGESGTDTQYF; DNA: TGTGCCAGCAGTGAATTGGGTTCAGGGGAGTCTGGCACAGATACGCAGTATTTT
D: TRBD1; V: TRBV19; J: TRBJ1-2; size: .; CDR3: CASSMGGGQDYGYTF; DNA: TGTGCCAGTAGTATGGGAGGAGGACAGGACTATGGCTACACCTTC
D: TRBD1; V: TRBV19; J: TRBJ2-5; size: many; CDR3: CASSMRQGEETQYF; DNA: TGTGCCAGTAGTATGAGGCAGGGGGAAGAGACCCAGTACTTC
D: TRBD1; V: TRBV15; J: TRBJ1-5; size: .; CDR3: CATSRDRGAQPQHF; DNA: TGTGCCACCAGCAGGGACAGGGGTGCTCAGCCCCAGCATTTT
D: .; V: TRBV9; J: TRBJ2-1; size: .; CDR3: CASSAGPPNNEQFF; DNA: TGTGCCAGCAGCGCGGGGCCCCCTAACAATGAGCAGTTCTTC
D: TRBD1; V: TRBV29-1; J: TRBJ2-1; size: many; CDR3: CSVGDRVNNEQFF; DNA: TGCAGCGTTGGGGACAGGGTAAACAATGAGCAGTTCTTC
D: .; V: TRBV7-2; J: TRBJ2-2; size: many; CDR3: CASSSSAFTGELFF; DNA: TGTGCCAGCAGCTCTAGCGCCTTCACCGGGGAGCTGTTTTTT
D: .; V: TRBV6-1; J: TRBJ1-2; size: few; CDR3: CASSDPGPGNYGYTF; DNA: TGTGCCAGCAGTGATCCGGGACCGGGGAACTATGGCTACACCTTC
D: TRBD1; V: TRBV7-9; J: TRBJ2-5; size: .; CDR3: CASSWGDRGIQETQYF; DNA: TGTGCCAGCAGCTGGGGGGACAGGGGGATTCAAGAGACCCAGTACTTC
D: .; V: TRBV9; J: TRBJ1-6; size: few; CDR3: CASSNGVNSPLHF; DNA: TGTGCCAGCAGCAATGGGGTTAATTCACCCCTCCACTTT
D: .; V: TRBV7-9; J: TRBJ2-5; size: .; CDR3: CASSSAASHETQYF; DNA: TGTGCCAGCAGTTCTGCGGCTAGTCACGAGACCCAGTACTTC
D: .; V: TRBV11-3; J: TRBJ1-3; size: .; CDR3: CASSFQSSGNTIYF; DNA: TGTGCCAGCAGCTTTCAGAGCTCTGGAAACACCATATATTTT
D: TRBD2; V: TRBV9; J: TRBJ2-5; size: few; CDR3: CASSGTSGGVGTQYF; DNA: TGTGCCAGCAGCGGGACTAGCGGGGGCGTGGGGACCCAGTACTTC
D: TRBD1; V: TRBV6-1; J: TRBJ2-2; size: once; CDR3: CASRIRDRTGELFF; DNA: TGTGCCAGCAGGATACGGGACAGGACCGGGGAGCTGTTTTTT
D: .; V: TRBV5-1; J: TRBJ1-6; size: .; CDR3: CASSTENSPLHF; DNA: TGCGCCAGCAGCACAGAAAATTCACCCCTCCACTTT
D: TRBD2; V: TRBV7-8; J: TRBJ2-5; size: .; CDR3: CASSLWEAGGYMETQYF; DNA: TGTGCCAGCAGCTTGTGGGAAGCGGGAGGATATATGGAGACCCAGTACTTC
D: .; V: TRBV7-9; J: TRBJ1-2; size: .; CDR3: CASSLGTSGNTF; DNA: TGTGCCAGCAGCTTAGGGACATCCGGTAACACCTTC
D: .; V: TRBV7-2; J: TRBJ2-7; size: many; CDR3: CASSFLDSFTYEQYF; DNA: TGTGCCAGCAGCTTCCTAGACAGCTTTACCTACGAGCAGTACTTC
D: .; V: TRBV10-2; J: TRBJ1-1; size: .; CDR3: CASSEWDTLDAEAFF; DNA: TGCGCCAGCAGTGAGTGGGACACCTTGGACGCTGAAGCTTTCTTT
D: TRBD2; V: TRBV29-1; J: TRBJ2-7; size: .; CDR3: CSVEKGTSGGGEQYF; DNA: TGCAGCGTTGAAAAAGGGACTAGCGGGGGGGGCGAGCAGTACTTC
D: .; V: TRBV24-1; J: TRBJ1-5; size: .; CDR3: CATSDPRRGEGQPQHF; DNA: TGTGCCACCAGTGACCCACGGAGGGGGGAGGGTCAGCCCCAGCATTTT
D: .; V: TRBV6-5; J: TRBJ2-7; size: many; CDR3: CASSSRTGLEQYF; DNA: TGTGCCAGCAGTTCGAGGACTGGTCTCGAGCAGTACTTC
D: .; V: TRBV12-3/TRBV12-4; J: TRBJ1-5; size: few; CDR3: CASSLNSRINQPQHF; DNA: TGTGCCAGCAGTTTGAACAGTAGGATTAATCAGCCCCAGCATTTT
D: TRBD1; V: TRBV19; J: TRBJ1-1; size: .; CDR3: CATSRGLRTEAFF; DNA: TGTGCCACCTCTAGGGGGCTTCGGACTGAAGCTTTCTTT
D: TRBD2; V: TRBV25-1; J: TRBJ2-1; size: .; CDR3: CATKGKRGAYNEQFF; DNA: TGTGCCACCAAGGGAAAGCGGGGGGCCTACAATGAGCAGTTCTTC
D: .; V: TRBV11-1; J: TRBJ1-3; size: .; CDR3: CASSEQGSLLSGNTIYF; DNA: TGTGCCAGCAGCGAGCAGGGCAGCCTCCTCTCTGGAAACACCATATATTTT
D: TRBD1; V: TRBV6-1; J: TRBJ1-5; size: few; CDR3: CASRPGTGTWKGNQPQHF; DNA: TGTGCCAGCAGACCCGGGACAGGGACTTGGAAGGGCAATCAGCCCCAGCATTTT
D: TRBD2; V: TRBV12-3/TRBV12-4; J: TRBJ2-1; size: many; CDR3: CASNGGLGVPNEQFF; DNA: TGTGCCAGCAATGGGGGACTAGGAGTTCCCAATGAGCAGTTCTTC
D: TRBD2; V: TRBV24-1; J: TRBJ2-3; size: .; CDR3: CATSDQSSGEVGGTDTQYF; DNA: TGTGCCACCAGTGATCAGTCTAGCGGGGAGGTTGGCGGCACAGATACGCAGTATTTT
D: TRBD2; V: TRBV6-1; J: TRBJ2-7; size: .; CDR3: CASRPRLAGGYEQYF; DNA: TGTGCCAGCAGGCCACGACTAGCGGGAGGGTACGAGCAGTACTTC
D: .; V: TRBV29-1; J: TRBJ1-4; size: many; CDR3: CSAPVKEKLFF; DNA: TGCAGCGCCCCCGTCAAGGAAAAACTGTTTTTT
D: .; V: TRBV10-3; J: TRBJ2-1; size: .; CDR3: CAISSYNEQFF; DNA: TGTGCCATCAGCTCCTACAATGAGCAGTTCTTC
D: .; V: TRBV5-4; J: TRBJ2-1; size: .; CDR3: CASSPAGQGEQFF; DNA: TGTGCCAGCAGCCCGGCGGGACAAGGTGAGCAGTTCTTC
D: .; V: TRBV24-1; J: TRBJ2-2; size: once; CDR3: CATSDHRYGGRTTNTGELCF; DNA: TGTGCCACCAGTGATCATAGGTACGGGGGCCGCACCACGAACACCGGGGAGCTGTGTTTT
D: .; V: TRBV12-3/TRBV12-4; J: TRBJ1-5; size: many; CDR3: CASTLGGANQPQHF; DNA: TGTGCCAGCACCTTGGGCGGCGCAAATCAGCCCCAGCATTTT
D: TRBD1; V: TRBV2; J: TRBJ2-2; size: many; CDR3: CASSWDRRITGELFF; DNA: TGTGCCAGCAGTTGGGACAGGAGGATCACCGGGGAGCTGTTTTTT
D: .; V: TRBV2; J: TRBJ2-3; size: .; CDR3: CASSEGPDTQYF; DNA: TGTGCCAGCAGTGAAGGTCCAGATACGCAGTATTTT
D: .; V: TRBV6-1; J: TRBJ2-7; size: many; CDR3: CASRQHQARREVGYEQYF; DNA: TGTGCCAGCAGACAACATCAGGCGCGGCGGGAAGTCGGGTACGAGCAGTACTTC
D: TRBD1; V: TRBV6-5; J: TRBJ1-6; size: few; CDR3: CASSYFRGSSYNSPLHF; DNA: TGTGCCAGCAGTTATTTCAGGGGGAGCTCCTATAATTCACCCCTCCACTTT
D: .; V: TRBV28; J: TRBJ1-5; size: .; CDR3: CASSSPIQGLRGAQHF; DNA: TGTGCCAGCAGTTCACCTATACAGGGCCTCCGGGGGGCCCAGCATTTT
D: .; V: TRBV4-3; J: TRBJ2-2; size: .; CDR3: CASSRGDKHTGELFF; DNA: TGCGCCAGCAGCCGGGGAGACAAACACACCGGGGAGCTGTTTTTT
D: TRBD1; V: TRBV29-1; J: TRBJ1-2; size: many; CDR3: CSVDRPRDRANYGYTF; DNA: TGCAGCGTTGATAGGCCCAGGGACAGAGCTAACTATGGCTACACCTTC
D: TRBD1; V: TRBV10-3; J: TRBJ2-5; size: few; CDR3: CAISEEVGGRETQYF; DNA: TGTGCCATCAGTGAGGAGGTAGGGGGCAGAGAGACCCAGTACTTC
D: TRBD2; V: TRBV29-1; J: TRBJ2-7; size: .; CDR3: CSVEGGNSYEQYF; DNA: TGCAGCGTTGAGGGGGGGAACTCCTACGAGCAGTACTTC
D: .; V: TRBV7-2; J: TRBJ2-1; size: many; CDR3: CASSSRQLSYNEQFF; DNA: TGTGCCAGCAGCTCCCGACAGTTGTCCTACAATGAGCAGTTCTTC